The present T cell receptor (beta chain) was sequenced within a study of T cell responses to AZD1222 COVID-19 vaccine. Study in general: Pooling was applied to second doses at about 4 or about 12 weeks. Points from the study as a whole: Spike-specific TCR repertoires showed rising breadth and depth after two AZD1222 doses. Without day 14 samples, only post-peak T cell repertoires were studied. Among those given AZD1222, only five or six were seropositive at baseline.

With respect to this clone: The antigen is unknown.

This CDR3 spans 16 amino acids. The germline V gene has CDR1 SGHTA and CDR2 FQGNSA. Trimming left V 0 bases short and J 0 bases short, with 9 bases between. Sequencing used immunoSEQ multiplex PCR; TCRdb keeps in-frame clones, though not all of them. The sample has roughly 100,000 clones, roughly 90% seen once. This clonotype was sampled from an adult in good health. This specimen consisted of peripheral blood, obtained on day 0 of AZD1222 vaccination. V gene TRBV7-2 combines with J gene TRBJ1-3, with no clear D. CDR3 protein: CASSLAQLYSGNTIYF. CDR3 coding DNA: TGTGCCAGCAGCTTAGCACAGCTTTACTCTGGAAACACCATATATTTT.